Reported below is one T cell receptor (beta chain). What it binds is unknown. Germline CDR1 reads SNHLY; CDR2 reads FYNNEI. CDR3 length equals 11 residues. V was cut by 8 bases and J by 7 bases, with 11 bases left in between. This sample was included in a study of T cell responses to AZD1222 COVID-19 vaccine. The wider study: Pooled in the analysis were second doses at about 4 or about 12 weeks.

Study observations and caveats: Mostly white British, mostly female donors; authors suggested clonal diversity may be underestimated. Baseline serostatus was positive in only a handful of AZD1222 recipients.

Produced via immunoSEQ multiplex PCR; TCRdb's table is partial and in-frame only. The sample includes 150,000 to 200,000 clones, more than 80% seen only once; the top ten take less than 3%. This sample comprised peripheral blood, obtained on day 0 of AZD1222 vaccination. The TCR comes from an adult in good health. This chain joins TRBV2 and TRBJ1-1, with no clear D. The DNA of the CDR3 is TGTGCCAGCGTTGGGAAGTTTGAAGCTTTCTTT. This sequence encodes CASVGKFEAFF. The full variable domain, its missing parts supplied by reference TRBV2 and TRBJ1-1, is EPEVTQTPSHQVTQMGQEVILRCVPISNHLYFYWYRQILGQKVEFLVSFYNNEISEKSEIFDDQFSVERPDGSNFTLKIRSTKLEDSAMYFCASVGKFEAFFGQGTRLTVV.